This T cell receptor (beta chain) comes out of a study of shared clonotypes between healthy human individuals. The donors, healthy adults who were HIV-negative, had experienced no recent acute infections or vaccinations. In germline, CDR1 is SNHLY, CDR2 FYNNEI. Germline trimming cut 7 bases from V and 1 base from J; bases unmatched to any gene: 4. CDR3 length: 14 amino acids. Findings and caveats of the study: Generally, estimated richness proved larger in naive subsets than it did in memory subsets.

For this clone: Its antigen remains unidentified.

At the deep level, the assay was run. The repertoire was sequenced with immunoSEQ multiplex PCR; TCRdb's copy has only in-frame clones and lacks some. The sample includes 950,000 to 1,300,000 clones, more than 60% seen only once; the top ten take around 1.4%. The V and J genes are TRBV2 and TRBJ2-1; 7 bases align to TRBD1. The sequencing input was memory CD4+ T cells sorted from blood. Noted subset: CD45RA-negative fraction. The TCR sequence derives from a man aged 18 to 29 in good health. Written as DNA, the CDR3 is TGTGCCAGCAAAAGGGACAGATCCTACAATGAGCAGTTCTTC. It encodes CASKRDRSYNEQFF.